A single sample is the source of the 23 T cell receptor beta chains below, sequenced in a study of CD8+CD57+ T cells in acquired aplastic anemia. Genomic DNA served as template for TCR beta VDJ and CDR3 profiling. In TCRdb, the reads were re-called with MiXCR into one record per CDR3 protein. The table has about 180,000 distinct CDR3 sequences, 48% seen once; the top ten hold more than 1.5%. CD8+CD57+ cell expansion had been shown by flow cytometry in patients chosen for sequencing. Sequencing used sorted CD4+, CD8+, or CD8+CD57+ T cells (not recorded which) from PBMCs. All receptors derive from a human donor with aplastic anemia.

This clonotype showed up just once. This rearrangement joins TRBV20-1 to TRBJ1-2; D remains ambiguous. The CDR3 consists of 11 residues. The germline V and J ends were trimmed by 6 bases and 6 bases, with 11 bases remaining between them. Germline CDR1 is DFQATT and CDR2 is SNEGSKA (reference sequence). The CDR3 nucleotides read TGCAGTGCCTACGTCTCGAATGGCTACACCTTC. It codes for CSAYVSNGYTF.

This clonotype was seen at least ten times. The gene calls are TRBV19 and TRBJ2-7, with TRBD1 matching 12 bases. V lost 4 bases to trimming and J lost 7 bases; unmatched junction nucleotides: 8. CDR1 is LNHDA, CDR2 SQIVND, per germline (reference sequence). The CDR3 runs to 15 residues. The CDR3 spells CASSRPGQGAAEQYF. In nucleotides, the CDR3 is TGTGCCAGTAGTAGACCGGGACAGGGGGCGGCGGAGCAGTACTTC.

The gene calls are TRBV20-1 and TRBJ2-5, with TRBD1 as a possible D gene (6 bases). V was shortened by 0 bases and J by 2 bases, with 13 bases between the two germline ends. The CDR3 is made up of 15 amino acids. Germline V gene data show CDR1 as DFQATT and CDR2 as SNEGSKA (reference sequence). The CDR3 region is CSARDPAGAQETQYF. DNA of the CDR3: TGCAGTGCTAGAGATCCGGCAGGGGCTCAAGAGACCCAGTACTTC.

As regards this clonotype: This may arise from a read error, as a much more abundant clone is one base away. The chain combines TRBV6-1 with TRBJ1-2; TRBD1 agrees at 7 bases. In germline, CDR1 is MNHNS, CDR2 SASEGT. The CDR3 runs to 15 residues. The CDR3 coding sequence is TGTGCCAGCAGCCCTTGGACAGGAGGGGACTATGGCGACACCTTC. Translated, it gives CASSPWTGGDYGDTF.

This clonotype was observed at least ten times. J is TRBJ2-7 and V is TRBV12-3 or TRBV12-4, with D perhaps TRBD1 (5 bases). Trimming removed 3 bases at V and 5 bases at J, with 14 bases between. This CDR3 has 14 amino acids. The CDR3 loop reads CASSFNPGPHEQYF. The CDR3 nucleotides read TGTGCCAGCAGTTTTAATCCAGGGCCCCACGAGCAGTACTTC.

This sequence joins TRBV19 and TRBJ1-2; maybe TRBD1 (6 bases). This CDR3 region has 14 residues. The V gene lost 6 bases and the J gene lost 2 bases, with 13 bases spanning the gap. Germline V gene sequence: CDR1 LNHDA, CDR2 SQIVND (reference sequence). The CDR3 loop reads CASSSPGHNYGYTF. The DNA for the CDR3 is TGTGCCAGTAGCTCCCCGGGACACAACTATGGCTACACCTTC.

The chain is built from TRBV24-1 and TRBJ1-2, with unresolved D. This CDR3 has 12 residues. Germline CDR1 and CDR2: KGHDR and SFDVKD. Trimming cost V 6 bases and J 8 bases, with 12 bases left between them. The DNA of the CDR3 is TGTGCCACCAGTCCTTTTGAAGGGGGCTACACCTTC. It yields the protein CATSPFEGGYTF.

Turning to this clonotype: One end of the junction fails to match germline, which may point to a read error. The V gene is TRBV29-1, the J gene TRBJ2-1; D perhaps matches TRBD1 (6 bases). The CDR3 length is 12 residues. Germline CDR1 reads SQVTM; CDR2 reads ANQGSEA. The CDR3 coding sequence is TGCAGTGTTGCACAGGGCCAGCGGGAGCAGTTCTTC. Translation gives CSVAQGQREQFF.

The sample holds many counts of this clonotype. The gene calls are TRBV5-1 and TRBJ2-7; D is undetermined. CDR1 and CDR2 from the germline V gene are SGHRS and YFSETQ. There are 16 residues in the CDR3. V was shortened by 0 bases and J by 2 bases, with 15 bases between the two germline ends. The DNA of the CDR3 is TGCGCCAGCAGCTTGGAAGGCGACGTACGCCCCTACGAGCAGTACTTC. Protein: CASSLEGDVRPYEQYF.

Comment on this clonotype: A much larger clone sits a single nucleotide away, making a read error possible. The chain employs TRBV4-2 and TRBJ1-3; tentative D call: TRBD1 (6 bases). The CDR3 sequence is 19 residues long. Germline V lookup: CDR1 LGHNA, CDR2 YNFKEQ. Trimming took 3 bases from V and 0 from J, leaving 21 bases between them. The CDR3 sequence is CASSQIHTGSLNSGNTIYF. In DNA, the CDR3 is TGTGCCAGCAGCCAGATACACACAGGGTCACTAAACTCTGGAAACACCATATATTTT.

The sample holds a few counts of this clonotype. The chain couples TRBV10-3 to TRBJ2-3; no reliable D call. CDR1 ENHRY and CDR2 SYGVKD come from the germline V gene. This CDR3 region has 15 residues. The germline V and J ends were trimmed by 1 base and 5 bases, with 13 bases remaining between them. The CDR3 spells CAISELGSGQDTQYF. The CDR3 bases are TGTGCCATCAGTGAGTTGGGGTCCGGTCAAGATACGCAGTATTTT.

V usage is TRBV5-5 and J usage is TRBJ2-7, with 7 bases aligning to TRBD1. The V and J ends lost 0 bases and 0 bases, in that order; junction bases with no gene match: 3. CDR1 and CDR2 (germline): SGHKS, YYEKEE (reference sequence). The CDR3 is made up of 15 amino acids. The CDR3 coding sequence is TGTGCCAGCAGCTTGGGCAGGGGGAACTCCTACGAGCAGTACTTC. Translating gives CASSLGRGNSYEQYF.

Of note for this clonotype: The junction departs from the called germline gene at one end, perhaps through a read error. This chain joins TRBV25-1 and TRBJ2-3; 7 positions match TRBD1. Germline CDR1 MGHDK, CDR2 SYGVNS. This CDR3 is 14 amino acids long. CDR3 sequence reads: CTSSGLYGTDTQCF. Here the CDR3 DNA reads TGTACCAGCAGTGGACTGTATGGGACAGATACGCAGTGTTTT. Combining the CDR3 with reference TRBV25-1 and TRBJ2-3 gives the whole variable domain EADIYQTPRYLVIGTGKKITLECSQTMGHDKMYWYQQDPGMELHLIHYSYGVNSTEKGDLSSESTVSRIRTEHFPLTLESARPSHTSQYLCTSSGLYGTDTQCFGPGTRLTVL.

In this sample, this clonotype turned up a few times. The rearrangement links TRBV7-3 to TRBJ2-1; D remains unclear. Trimming removed 5 bases from V and 7 bases from J, with 12 bases in between. This CDR3 comprises 13 residues. Germline lookup yields CDR1 SGHTA and CDR2 FQGTGA. The CDR3 DNA reads TGTGCCAGCAGCCCTATTCTGTTTAATGAGCAGTTCTTC. It is translated as CASSPILFNEQFF.

This clonotype was recorded many times. The rearrangement links TRBV6-5 to TRBJ1-3; 7 nucleotides match TRBD1. This CDR3 region has 17 residues. Germline V gene lookup returns CDR1 MNHEY and CDR2 SVGAGI. J gave up 0 bases and V 0 bases, and 5 bases lay outside the gene matches. The CDR3 spells CASSYSDRTSSGNTIYF. CDR3 sequence (DNA): TGTGCCAGCAGTTACTCGGACAGGACGAGCTCTGGAAACACCATATATTTT.

The CDR3 coding sequence is TGTGCCAGCAGACGAACCATGACAGGGAAGAACACTGAAGCTTTCTTT. Amino acid sequence: CASRRTMTGKNTEAFF. The rearrangement joins TRBV25-1 to TRBJ1-1; 7 nucleotides agree with TRBD1. Trimming removed 6 bases from V and 1 base from J; junction bases left unmatched: 11. The CDR3 length is 16 residues. CDR1 MGHDK and CDR2 SYGVNS come from the germline V gene.

As regards this clonotype: A much more abundant neighbour one base away suggests this may be a read error. The rearrangement uses TRBV15 and TRBJ1-5; D may be TRBD1 (6 bases). Germline loops: CDR1 LNHNV, CDR2 YYDKDF (reference sequence). This CDR3 comprises 15 residues. Trimming shortened V by 1 base and J by 4 bases, and 11 bases separated the two germline ends. The CDR3 DNA sequence: TGTGCCACCAGCAGAGGATGGACAGCTAATCAGCCCCAGCATTTT. This codes for CATSRGWTANQPQHF.

Concerning this clonotype itself: It may be a read error: a sequence one base away is much more abundant. This chain connects TRBV11-3 to TRBJ2-1; a possible D gene is TRBD1 (5 bases). CDR1 is SGHNT, CDR2 YENEEA, per germline. V lost 5 bases, J lost 2 bases, and 10 bases lay in between. This CDR3 spans 14 amino acids. CDR3 residues: CASSEDRAYNEQFF. DNA for the CDR3: TGTGCCAGCAGCGAAGACAGAGCCTACAATGAGCAGTTCTTC.

As concerns this clonotype: This sequence may be a read error, since a much larger clone differs from it by one base. This chain links TRBV4-3 with TRBJ2-5, with D possibly being TRBD2 (6 bases). Germline V gene sequence: CDR1 LGHNA, CDR2 YSLEER. This CDR3 has 16 amino acids. In nucleotides, the CDR3 is TGCGCCAGCAGCCAAGATGTGACTAGTCCCCAAGAGACCCAGCACTTC. It translates to CASSQDVTSPQETQHF.

This sequence joins TRBV19 and TRBJ2-4; no clear D. CDR1 LNHDA and CDR2 SQIVND come from the germline V gene (reference sequence). V was shortened by 3 bases and J by 8 bases, with 8 bases between the two germline ends. The CDR3 is made up of 12 amino acids. Here the CDR3 DNA reads TGTGCCAGTAGTATCCTTGCGGACATTCAGTACTTC. Translated, it gives CASSILADIQYF.

This clonotype appeared many times. The chain has TRBV2 and TRBJ1-2, with a tentative D call TRBD1 (6 bases). The CDR3 has 12 amino acids. The V gene's germline CDR1 is SNHLY and CDR2 FYNNEI. Trimming removed 6 bases at V and 5 bases at J, with 10 bases between. CDR3 sequence reads: CASRGQQYGYTF. The CDR3, as DNA: TGTGCCAGCAGAGGACAGCAATATGGCTACACCTTC.

This clonotype was picked up many times. CDR3 sequence reads: CASRARGNTEAFF. For the CDR3, the DNA is TGTGCCAGCAGGGCCCGGGGTAACACTGAAGCTTTCTTT. The chain joins TRBV7-6 to TRBJ1-1; D is ambiguous. This CDR3 is 13 amino acids long. Germline V gene sequence: CDR1 SGHVS, CDR2 FNYEAQ. V was shortened by 6 bases and J by 2 bases, with 10 bases between the two germline ends.

The chain uses TRBV7-2 and TRBJ1-6; 9 bases are shared with TRBD1. Germline V CDR1 and CDR2: SGHTA, FQGNSA. V lost 7 bases and J lost 6; bases outside the gene matches: 4. This CDR3 has 14 residues. In DNA form, the CDR3 reads TGTGCCAGCAACAGGGACAGGGTTAATTCACCCCTCCACTTT. This sequence encodes CASNRDRVNSPLHF.